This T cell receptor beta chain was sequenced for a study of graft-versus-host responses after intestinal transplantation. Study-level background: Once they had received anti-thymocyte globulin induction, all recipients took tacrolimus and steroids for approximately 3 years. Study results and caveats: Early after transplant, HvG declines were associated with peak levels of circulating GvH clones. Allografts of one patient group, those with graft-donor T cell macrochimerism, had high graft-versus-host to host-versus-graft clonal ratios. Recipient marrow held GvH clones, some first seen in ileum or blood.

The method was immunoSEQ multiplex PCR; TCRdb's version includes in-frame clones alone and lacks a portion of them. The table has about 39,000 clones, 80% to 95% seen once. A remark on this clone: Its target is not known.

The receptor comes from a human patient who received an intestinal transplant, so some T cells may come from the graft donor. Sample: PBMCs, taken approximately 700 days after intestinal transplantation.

The CDR3: CASSLAGTSGPNTGELFF. In nucleotides, the CDR3 is TGTGCCAGCAGCTTGGCCGGGACTAGCGGCCCGAACACCGGGGAGCTGTTTTTT. The chain uses TRBV5-5 and TRBJ2-2, with 11 bases fitting TRBD2. The CDR3 sequence is 18 residues long. The ends lost 0 bases at V and 0 bases at J; junction bases unmatched: 4. Germline CDR1 SGHKS, CDR2 YYEKEE (reference sequence).